The rows below give T cell receptor beta chains drawn from one sample of a study of T-cell reconstitution after alpha-beta-depleted transplantation in children. One entry per CDR3 protein, called by TCRdb with MiXCR from the PCR reads. The sample contains approximately 89,000 distinct CDR3 sequences, around 15% of which appear only once. The source material was PBMCs, mostly from graft donor cells, sampled 180 days after TCRalphabeta/CD19-depleted stem cell transplant. Receptors were obtained from a male patient aged 2 to 10 who had a stem cell transplant for acute lymphoblastic leukemia, so the T cells may come from the graft donor. The CDR3 runs from the conserved cysteine through the conserved F or W. Fields, in order: J gene, D gene, clone size, V gene, CDR3 length, CDR3 protein, CDR3 DNA. The D gene is left open where the match is weak. Size values are once, few and many counts, or a class for expanded clones, and some rows have none.

J: TRBJ2-7
D: TRBD1
size: NA
V: TRBV2
length: 16
CDR3: CASRAQGSYSSYEQYF
DNA: TGTGCCAGCAGAGCACAGGGGTCCTACTCCTCCTACGAGCAGTACTTC

J: TRBJ2-2
D: TRBD1
size: NA
V: TRBV30
length: 15
CDR3: CAWSGTGGTSGELFF
DNA: TGTGCCTGGAGCGGGACAGGGGGCACCTCCGGGGAGCTGTTTTTT

J: TRBJ2-4
D: NA
size: few
V: TRBV7-2
length: 13
CDR3: CATMAPGSDIQYF
DNA: TGTGCCACGATGGCACCAGGGTCGGACATTCAGTACTTC

J: TRBJ2-1
D: NA
size: NA
V: TRBV27
length: 15
CDR3: CASSLFGGPYNEQFF
DNA: TGTGCCAGCAGCCTCTTTGGCGGACCATACAATGAGCAGTTCTTC

J: TRBJ2-3
D: NA
size: few
V: TRBV7-2
length: 16
CDR3: CASSLRFREQTDTQYF
DNA: TGTGCCAGCAGCTTAAGGTTCCGAGAGCAAACAGATACGCAGTATTTT

J: TRBJ2-7
D: TRBD2
size: many
V: TRBV3-1
length: 13
CDR3: CASSQEAGGEQYF
DNA: TGTGCCAGCAGCCAAGAGGCGGGAGGCGAGCAGTACTTC

J: TRBJ2-7
D: NA
size: many
V: TRBV5-1
length: 15
CDR3: CASSLGDVFTYEQYF
DNA: TGCGCCAGCAGCTTGGGGGACGTCTTTACCTACGAGCAGTACTTC

J: TRBJ1-2
D: NA
size: many
V: TRBV12-3/TRBV12-4
length: 13
CDR3: CASSLGRVGGYTF
DNA: TGTGCCAGCAGTTTGGGGAGGGTCGGTGGCTACACCTTC

J: TRBJ2-7
D: NA
size: medium-sized
V: TRBV28
length: 13
CDR3: CASSLNYVPGQYF
DNA: TGTGCCAGCAGTTTGAATTACGTTCCTGGGCAGTACTTC

J: TRBJ1-5
D: NA
size: NA
V: TRBV12-3/TRBV12-4
length: 14
CDR3: CASGLGPANQPQHF
DNA: TGTGCCAGCGGGCTCGGACCGGCCAATCAGCCCCAGCATTTT

J: TRBJ1-5
D: NA
size: many
V: TRBV29-1
length: 14
CDR3: CSVSQNSIGQPQHF
DNA: TGCAGCGTTTCCCAGAACTCTATCGGCCAGCCCCAGCATTTT

J: TRBJ1-2
D: NA
size: NA
V: TRBV5-1
length: 16
CDR3: CASSLESRLGGYGYTF
DNA: TGCGCCAGCAGCTTGGAGAGCCGGCTTGGGGGCTATGGCTACACCTTC

J: TRBJ2-5
D: NA
size: many
V: TRBV4-1
length: 14
CDR3: CASSQDAAWETQYF
DNA: TGCGCCAGCAGCCAAGACGCGGCGTGGGAGACCCAGTACTTC

J: TRBJ2-6
D: NA
size: few
V: TRBV29-1
length: 16
CDR3: CSVEIYYRAGANVLTF
DNA: TGCAGCGTTGAAATCTATTACAGGGCAGGGGCCAACGTCCTGACTTTC

J: TRBJ2-1
D: NA
size: few
V: TRBV6-1
length: 12
CDR3: CASRPRPNEQFF
DNA: TGTGCCAGCAGACCTAGACCCAATGAGCAGTTCTTC

J: TRBJ2-1
D: TRBD1
size: many
V: TRBV10-1
length: 14
CDR3: CASSGDRGLNEQFF
DNA: TGCGCCAGCAGTGGGGACAGGGGGCTCAATGAGCAGTTCTTC

J: TRBJ1-2
D: NA
size: NA
V: TRBV7-9
length: 14
CDR3: CASSSAKDSYGYTF
DNA: TGTGCCAGCAGCTCCGCCAAGGACAGCTATGGCTACACCTTC

J: TRBJ1-1
D: TRBD1
size: few
V: TRBV5-1
length: 14
CDR3: CASSMGQAGTEAFF
DNA: TGCGCCAGCAGCATGGGACAGGCGGGGACTGAAGCTTTCTTT

J: TRBJ2-7
D: NA
size: NA
V: TRBV27
length: 16
CDR3: CASSLSMEFSSYEQYF
DNA: TGTGCCAGCAGTTTATCGATGGAGTTTAGCTCCTACGAGCAGTACTTC

J: TRBJ2-2
D: NA
size: few
V: TRBV20-1
length: 13
CDR3: CSARKTDVGELFF
DNA: TGCAGTGCTAGAAAGACGGACGTCGGGGAGCTGTTTTTT

J: TRBJ2-1
D: TRBD2
size: NA
V: TRBV11-2
length: 18
CDR3: CASSLVGRVAGAGNEQFF
DNA: TGTGCCAGCAGCTTAGTAGGCCGAGTAGCGGGGGCGGGCAATGAGCAGTTCTTC

J: TRBJ2-1
D: TRBD2
size: NA
V: TRBV18
length: 15
CDR3: CASSPVAGSYNEQFF
DNA: TGTGCCAGCTCACCAGTAGCGGGGTCCTACAATGAGCAGTTCTTC

J: TRBJ2-3
D: TRBD2
size: NA
V: TRBV10-2
length: 14
CDR3: CASSEPAGTDTQYF
DNA: TGCGCCAGCAGTGAACCAGCGGGAACAGATACGCAGTATTTT

J: TRBJ2-3
D: NA
size: few
V: TRBV12-3/TRBV12-4
length: 13
CDR3: CASRYFPPDTQYF
DNA: TGTGCCAGCAGGTATTTTCCGCCAGATACGCAGTATTTT

J: TRBJ2-3
D: TRBD2
size: many
V: TRBV7-2
length: 17
CDR3: CASSLYPSGGNTDTQYF
DNA: TGTGCCAGCAGCTTATACCCTAGCGGGGGGAACACAGATACGCAGTATTTT

J: TRBJ2-2
D: NA
size: NA
V: TRBV10-3
length: 14
CDR3: CAISGQKDTGELFF
DNA: TGTGCCATCAGTGGCCAAAAGGACACCGGGGAGCTGTTTTTT

J: TRBJ2-2
D: TRBD1
size: few
V: TRBV5-1
length: 14
CDR3: CASSRTGGGGELFF
DNA: TGCGCCAGCAGCCGGACAGGGGGCGGCGGGGAGCTGTTTTTT

J: TRBJ1-1
D: NA
size: NA
V: TRBV7-2
length: 14
CDR3: CASSLAAPRTEAFF
DNA: TGTGCCAGCAGCTTAGCGGCCCCGAGGACTGAAGCTTTCTTT

J: TRBJ2-7
D: NA
size: NA
V: TRBV10-3
length: 16
CDR3: CAISEPGTRASYEQYF
DNA: TGTGCCATCAGTGAGCCGGGGACAAGGGCCTCCTACGAGCAGTACTTC

J: TRBJ2-2
D: NA
size: few
V: TRBV5-1
length: 14
CDR3: CASSPTNAVGELFF
DNA: TGCGCCAGCAGCCCGACGAACGCGGTCGGGGAGCTGTTTTTT

J: TRBJ1-6
D: NA
size: few
V: TRBV7-2
length: 17
CDR3: CASSLSGGYRNNSPLHF
DNA: TGTGCCAGCAGCTTATCGGGGGGCTATAGAAATAATTCACCCCTCCACTTT

J: TRBJ1-5
D: NA
size: few
V: TRBV5-5
length: 16
CDR3: CASSLRGERGNQPQHF
DNA: TGTGCCAGCAGCTTAAGGGGGGAAAGGGGCAATCAGCCCCAGCATTTT

J: TRBJ2-1
D: TRBD1
size: many
V: TRBV7-3
length: 15
CDR3: CASSARQGGSNEQFF
DNA: TGTGCCAGCAGCGCCCGACAGGGCGGCTCGAATGAGCAGTTCTTC

J: TRBJ1-2
D: NA
size: NA
V: TRBV18
length: 13
CDR3: CASSPPARHGYTF
DNA: TGTGCCAGCTCACCACCGGCCAGACATGGCTACACCTTC

J: TRBJ2-2
D: NA
size: many
V: TRBV12-3/TRBV12-4
length: 17
CDR3: CASSFGTSLANTGELFF
DNA: TGTGCCAGCAGTTTCGGCACTAGCCTCGCGAACACCGGGGAGCTGTTTTTT

J: TRBJ2-2
D: TRBD1
size: NA
V: TRBV27
length: 16
CDR3: CASSPTGGFTGGELFF
DNA: TGTGCCAGCAGTCCGACAGGGGGCTTTACTGGCGGGGAGCTGTTTTTT

J: TRBJ1-2
D: TRBD1
size: few
V: TRBV10-3
length: 16
CDR3: CAISESGQDDTYGYTF
DNA: TGTGCCATCAGTGAGTCCGGACAGGATGATACTTATGGCTACACCTTC

J: TRBJ1-5
D: NA
size: many
V: TRBV6-1
length: 15
CDR3: CASSEAGGDGQPQHF
DNA: TGTGCCAGCAGTGAAGCAGGCGGGGACGGCCAGCCCCAGCATTTT

J: TRBJ1-6
D: NA
size: once
V: TRBV11-2
length: 12
CDR3: CASSFGTPPLHF
DNA: TGTGCCAGCAGCTTCGGTACACCACCCCTCCACTTT

J: TRBJ1-1
D: TRBD1
size: few
V: TRBV10-2
length: 13
CDR3: CASSLRQGVEAFF
DNA: TGCGCCAGCAGTCTGAGACAGGGGGTTGAAGCTTTCTTT

J: TRBJ1-2
D: TRBD1
size: NA
V: TRBV10-3
length: 15
CDR3: CAISDGTASNYGYTF
DNA: TGTGCCATCAGTGATGGGACAGCGTCTAACTATGGCTACACCTTC

J: TRBJ2-5
D: NA
size: NA
V: TRBV12-3/TRBV12-4
length: 13
CDR3: CASSWGRKETQYF
DNA: TGTGCCAGCAGTTGGGGCAGAAAAGAGACCCAGTACTTC